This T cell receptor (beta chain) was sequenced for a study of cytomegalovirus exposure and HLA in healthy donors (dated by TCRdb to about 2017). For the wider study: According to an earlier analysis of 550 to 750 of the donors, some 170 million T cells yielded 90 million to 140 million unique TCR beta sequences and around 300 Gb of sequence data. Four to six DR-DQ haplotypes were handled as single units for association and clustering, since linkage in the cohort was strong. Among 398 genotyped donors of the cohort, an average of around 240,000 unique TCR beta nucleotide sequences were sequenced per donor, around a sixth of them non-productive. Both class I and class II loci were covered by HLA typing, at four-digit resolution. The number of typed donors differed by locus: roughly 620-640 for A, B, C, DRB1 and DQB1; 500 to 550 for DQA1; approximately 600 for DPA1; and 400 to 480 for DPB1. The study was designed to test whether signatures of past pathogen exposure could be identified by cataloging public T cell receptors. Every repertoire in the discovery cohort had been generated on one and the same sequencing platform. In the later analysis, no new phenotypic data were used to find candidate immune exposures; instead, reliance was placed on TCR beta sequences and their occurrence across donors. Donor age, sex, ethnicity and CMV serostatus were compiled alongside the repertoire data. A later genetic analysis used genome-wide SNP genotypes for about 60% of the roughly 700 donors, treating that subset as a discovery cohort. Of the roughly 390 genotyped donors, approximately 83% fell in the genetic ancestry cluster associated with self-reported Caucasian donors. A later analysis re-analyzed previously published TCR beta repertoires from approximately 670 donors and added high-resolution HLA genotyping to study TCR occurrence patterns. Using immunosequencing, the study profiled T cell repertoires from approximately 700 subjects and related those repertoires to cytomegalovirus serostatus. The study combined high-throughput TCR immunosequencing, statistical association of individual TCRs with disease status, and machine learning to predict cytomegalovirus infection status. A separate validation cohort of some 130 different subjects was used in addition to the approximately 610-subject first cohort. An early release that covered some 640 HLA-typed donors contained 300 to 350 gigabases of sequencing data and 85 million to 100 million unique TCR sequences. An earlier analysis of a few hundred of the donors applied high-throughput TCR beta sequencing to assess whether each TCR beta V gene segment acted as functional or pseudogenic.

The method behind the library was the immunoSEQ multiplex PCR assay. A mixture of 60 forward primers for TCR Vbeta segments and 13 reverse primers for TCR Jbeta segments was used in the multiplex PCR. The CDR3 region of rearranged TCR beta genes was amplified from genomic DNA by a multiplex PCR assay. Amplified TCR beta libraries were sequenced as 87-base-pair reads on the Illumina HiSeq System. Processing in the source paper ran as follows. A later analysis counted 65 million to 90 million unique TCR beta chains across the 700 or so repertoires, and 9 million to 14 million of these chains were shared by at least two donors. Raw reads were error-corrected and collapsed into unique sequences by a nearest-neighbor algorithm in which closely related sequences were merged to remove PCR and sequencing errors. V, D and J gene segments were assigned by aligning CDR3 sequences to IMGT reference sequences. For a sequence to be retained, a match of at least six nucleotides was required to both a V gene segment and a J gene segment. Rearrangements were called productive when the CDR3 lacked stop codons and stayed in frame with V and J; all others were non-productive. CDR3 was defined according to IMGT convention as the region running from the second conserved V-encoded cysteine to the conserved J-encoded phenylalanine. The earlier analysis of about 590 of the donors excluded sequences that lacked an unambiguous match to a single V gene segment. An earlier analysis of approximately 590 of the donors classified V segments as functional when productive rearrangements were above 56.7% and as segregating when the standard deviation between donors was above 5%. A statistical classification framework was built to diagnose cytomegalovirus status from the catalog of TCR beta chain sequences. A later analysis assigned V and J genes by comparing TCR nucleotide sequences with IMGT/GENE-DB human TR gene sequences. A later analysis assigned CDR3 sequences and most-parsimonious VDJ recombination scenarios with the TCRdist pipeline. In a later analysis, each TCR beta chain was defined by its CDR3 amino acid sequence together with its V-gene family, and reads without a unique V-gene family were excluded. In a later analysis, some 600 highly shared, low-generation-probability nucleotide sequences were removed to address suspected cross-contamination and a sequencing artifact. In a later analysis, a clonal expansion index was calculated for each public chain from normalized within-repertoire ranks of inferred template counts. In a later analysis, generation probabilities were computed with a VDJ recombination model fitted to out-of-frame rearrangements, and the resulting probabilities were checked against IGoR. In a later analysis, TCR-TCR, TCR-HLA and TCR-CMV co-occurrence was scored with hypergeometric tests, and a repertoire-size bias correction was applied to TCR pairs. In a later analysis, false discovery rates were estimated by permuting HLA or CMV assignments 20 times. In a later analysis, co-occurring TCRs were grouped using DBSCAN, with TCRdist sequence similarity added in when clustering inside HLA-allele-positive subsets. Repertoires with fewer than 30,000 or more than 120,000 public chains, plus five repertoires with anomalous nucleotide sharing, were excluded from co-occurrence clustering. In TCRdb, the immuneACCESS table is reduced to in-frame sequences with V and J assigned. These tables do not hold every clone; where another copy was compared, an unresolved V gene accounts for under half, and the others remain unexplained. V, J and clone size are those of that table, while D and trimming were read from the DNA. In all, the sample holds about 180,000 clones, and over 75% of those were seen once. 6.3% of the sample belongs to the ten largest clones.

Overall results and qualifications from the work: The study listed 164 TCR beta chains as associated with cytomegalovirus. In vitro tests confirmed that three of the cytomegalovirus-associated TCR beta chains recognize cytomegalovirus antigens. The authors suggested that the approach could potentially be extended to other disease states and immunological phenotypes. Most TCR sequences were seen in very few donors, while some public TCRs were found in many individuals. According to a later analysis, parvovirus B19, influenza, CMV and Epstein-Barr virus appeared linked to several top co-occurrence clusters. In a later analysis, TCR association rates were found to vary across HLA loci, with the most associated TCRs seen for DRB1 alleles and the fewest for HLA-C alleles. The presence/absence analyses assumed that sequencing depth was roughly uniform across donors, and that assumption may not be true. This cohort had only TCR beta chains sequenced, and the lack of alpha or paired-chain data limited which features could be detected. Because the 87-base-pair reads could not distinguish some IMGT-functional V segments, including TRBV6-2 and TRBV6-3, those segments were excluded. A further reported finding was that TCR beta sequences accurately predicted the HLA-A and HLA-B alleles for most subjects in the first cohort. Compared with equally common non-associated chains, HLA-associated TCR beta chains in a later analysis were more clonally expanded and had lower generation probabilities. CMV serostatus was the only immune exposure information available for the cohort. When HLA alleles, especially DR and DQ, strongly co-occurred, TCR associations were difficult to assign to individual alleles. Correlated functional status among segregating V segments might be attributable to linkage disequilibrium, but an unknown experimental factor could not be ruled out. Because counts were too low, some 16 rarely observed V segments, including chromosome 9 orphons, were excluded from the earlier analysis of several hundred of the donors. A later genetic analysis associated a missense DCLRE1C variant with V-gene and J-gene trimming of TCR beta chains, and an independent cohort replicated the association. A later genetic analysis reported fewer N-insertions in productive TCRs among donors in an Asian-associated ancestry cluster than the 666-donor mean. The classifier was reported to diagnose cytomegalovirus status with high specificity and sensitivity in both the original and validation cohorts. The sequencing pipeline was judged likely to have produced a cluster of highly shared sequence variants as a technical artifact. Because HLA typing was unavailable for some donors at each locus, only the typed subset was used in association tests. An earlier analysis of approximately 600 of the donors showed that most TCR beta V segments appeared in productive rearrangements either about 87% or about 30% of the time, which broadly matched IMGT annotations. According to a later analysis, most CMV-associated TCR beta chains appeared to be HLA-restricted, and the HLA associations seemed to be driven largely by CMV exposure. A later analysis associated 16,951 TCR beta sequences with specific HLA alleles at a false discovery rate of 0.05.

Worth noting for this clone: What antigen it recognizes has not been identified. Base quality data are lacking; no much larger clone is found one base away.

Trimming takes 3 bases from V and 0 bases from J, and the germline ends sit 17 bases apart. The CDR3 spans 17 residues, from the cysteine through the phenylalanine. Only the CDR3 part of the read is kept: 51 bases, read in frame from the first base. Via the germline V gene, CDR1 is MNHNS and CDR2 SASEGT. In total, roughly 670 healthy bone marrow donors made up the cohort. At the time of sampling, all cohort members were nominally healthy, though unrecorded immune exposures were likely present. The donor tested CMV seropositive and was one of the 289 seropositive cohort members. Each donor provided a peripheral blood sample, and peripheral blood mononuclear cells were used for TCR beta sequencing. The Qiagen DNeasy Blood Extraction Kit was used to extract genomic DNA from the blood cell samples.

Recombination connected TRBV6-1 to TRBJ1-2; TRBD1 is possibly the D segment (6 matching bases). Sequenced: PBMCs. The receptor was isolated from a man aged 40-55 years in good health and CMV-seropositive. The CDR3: CASSEGASQRSNYGYTF. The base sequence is TGTGCCAGCAGTGAGGGGGCGAGTCAACGATCTAACTATGGCTACACCTTC.